The table lists the clone carrying this T cell receptor beta chain with a few counts. CDR3 length equals 13 residues. V was trimmed by 10 bases and J by 6 bases, leaving 19 bases between them. Scientists amplified the TCR beta CDR3 regions from RNA transcripts. RT-PCR was first run with HTBI primers, then multiplex PCR in a second round. In TCRdb, the multiplex PCR reads were re-called with MiXCR into one record per CDR3 protein. This repertoire shows almost 750,000 distinct CDR3 sequences, 40% found once; its top ten account for 44%. The sample belongs to a study of Graves' ophthalmopathy and Graves' hyperthyroidism.

This chain links TRBV12-3 or TRBV12-4 with TRBJ2-7, with D perhaps being TRBD1 or TRBD2 (6 bases each). The TCR originated in an adult man with Graves' ophthalmopathy. The sequenced material came from peripheral blood. CDR3 nucleotides: TGTGCCACCACAAGTGGGGGGCGCTCCGAGCAGTACTTC. Protein sequence: CATTSGGRSEQYF.